This T cell receptor (beta chain) comes out of a study of shared clonotypes between healthy human individuals. Study overall: A few men and a couple of women, aged 18 to 49, were donors.

V shed 3 bases and J shed 6 bases, with 9 bases lying between them. This CDR3 has 13 amino acids. Germline lookup yields CDR1 SGHTA and CDR2 FQGNSA. PCR replicates from unsorted PBMC used about 300 ng DNA, and this amount was roughly 33,000 T cell genomes. Spread over ten immunoSEQ deep assay plates, unsorted PBMC DNA underwent sequencing. The table came from immunoSEQ multiplex PCR; TCRdb's copy has only in-frame clones and leaves some out. The repertoire holds about 490,000 clones, over 75% seen once, with more than 9.5% in the top ten. Study findings and constraints: Researchers sampled blood only, noting tissue repertoires likely differ.

As regards this clone: Its target is unknown.

V and J are TRBV7-2 and TRBJ1-5, with a possible D match to TRBD1 (5 bases). Sequencing was performed on PBMCs. The TCR was taken from a woman aged 35 to 49 in good health. Some clones in this sample may be carry-over from other donors' samples. CDR3 DNA sequence: TGTGCCAGCAGCTTTAGGGGTGGTCAGCCCCAGCATTTT. This sequence encodes CASSFRGGQPQHF.